Below, one TCR beta chain is given with its context. The ends lost 7 bases at V and 2 bases at J; junction bases unmatched: 8. Germline V lookup: CDR1 SNHLY, CDR2 FYNNEI. This CDR3 is 15 amino acids long. The data derive from a study of blood T cell repertoires in COVID-19. Study-level information: Acute-phase and convalescent COVID-19 samples originated in the United States, Italy and Spain.

As originally analysed: It was from reference gene primer amplification that nucleated cell counts were estimated. Method: immunoSEQ multiplex PCR; TCRdb's copy keeps in-frame clones and lacks some. That table is the source of V, J and clone size, and D and trimming were worked out from the DNA. The sample lists about 47,000 clones, roughly 84% occurring once. Sequenced input: peripheral blood. The genes are TRBV2 and TRBJ2-3, with 8 positions matching TRBD2. The receptor was isolated from a man in his fifties or sixties with acute or convalescent COVID-19. The CDR3 coding sequence is TGTGCCAGCACCCTACGCGGGGGGACCACAGATACGCAGTATTTT. Translating gives CASTLRGGTTDTQYF.